This TCR beta chain comes out of a study of T cell repertoires in cytomegalovirus infection. At the level of the study: Indications of both CMV infection and matching HLA type were provided by public TCR beta signatures.

The CDR3 is 11 amino acids. V was pared by 8 bases and J by 5 bases, with 9 bases between. In germline, CDR1 is SGHVS, CDR2 FQNEAQ. TCRdb fed the reads into MiXCR, producing one record per CDR3 protein. The sample includes hundreds of thousands of distinct CDR3 sequences, roughly 26% of them seen just once. This clonotype was counted many times. The chain links TRBV7-8 to TRBJ2-5, with D unresolved. This TCR was recovered from a human donor in good health (CMV status not recorded). Some clones in this sample may be carry-over from other donors' samples. The sequenced material came from CD8+ T cells from PBMCs. This CDR3 is CASRSRETQYF. The CDR3 region has the DNA TGTGCCAGCCGCTCCAGGGAGACCCAGTACTTC.